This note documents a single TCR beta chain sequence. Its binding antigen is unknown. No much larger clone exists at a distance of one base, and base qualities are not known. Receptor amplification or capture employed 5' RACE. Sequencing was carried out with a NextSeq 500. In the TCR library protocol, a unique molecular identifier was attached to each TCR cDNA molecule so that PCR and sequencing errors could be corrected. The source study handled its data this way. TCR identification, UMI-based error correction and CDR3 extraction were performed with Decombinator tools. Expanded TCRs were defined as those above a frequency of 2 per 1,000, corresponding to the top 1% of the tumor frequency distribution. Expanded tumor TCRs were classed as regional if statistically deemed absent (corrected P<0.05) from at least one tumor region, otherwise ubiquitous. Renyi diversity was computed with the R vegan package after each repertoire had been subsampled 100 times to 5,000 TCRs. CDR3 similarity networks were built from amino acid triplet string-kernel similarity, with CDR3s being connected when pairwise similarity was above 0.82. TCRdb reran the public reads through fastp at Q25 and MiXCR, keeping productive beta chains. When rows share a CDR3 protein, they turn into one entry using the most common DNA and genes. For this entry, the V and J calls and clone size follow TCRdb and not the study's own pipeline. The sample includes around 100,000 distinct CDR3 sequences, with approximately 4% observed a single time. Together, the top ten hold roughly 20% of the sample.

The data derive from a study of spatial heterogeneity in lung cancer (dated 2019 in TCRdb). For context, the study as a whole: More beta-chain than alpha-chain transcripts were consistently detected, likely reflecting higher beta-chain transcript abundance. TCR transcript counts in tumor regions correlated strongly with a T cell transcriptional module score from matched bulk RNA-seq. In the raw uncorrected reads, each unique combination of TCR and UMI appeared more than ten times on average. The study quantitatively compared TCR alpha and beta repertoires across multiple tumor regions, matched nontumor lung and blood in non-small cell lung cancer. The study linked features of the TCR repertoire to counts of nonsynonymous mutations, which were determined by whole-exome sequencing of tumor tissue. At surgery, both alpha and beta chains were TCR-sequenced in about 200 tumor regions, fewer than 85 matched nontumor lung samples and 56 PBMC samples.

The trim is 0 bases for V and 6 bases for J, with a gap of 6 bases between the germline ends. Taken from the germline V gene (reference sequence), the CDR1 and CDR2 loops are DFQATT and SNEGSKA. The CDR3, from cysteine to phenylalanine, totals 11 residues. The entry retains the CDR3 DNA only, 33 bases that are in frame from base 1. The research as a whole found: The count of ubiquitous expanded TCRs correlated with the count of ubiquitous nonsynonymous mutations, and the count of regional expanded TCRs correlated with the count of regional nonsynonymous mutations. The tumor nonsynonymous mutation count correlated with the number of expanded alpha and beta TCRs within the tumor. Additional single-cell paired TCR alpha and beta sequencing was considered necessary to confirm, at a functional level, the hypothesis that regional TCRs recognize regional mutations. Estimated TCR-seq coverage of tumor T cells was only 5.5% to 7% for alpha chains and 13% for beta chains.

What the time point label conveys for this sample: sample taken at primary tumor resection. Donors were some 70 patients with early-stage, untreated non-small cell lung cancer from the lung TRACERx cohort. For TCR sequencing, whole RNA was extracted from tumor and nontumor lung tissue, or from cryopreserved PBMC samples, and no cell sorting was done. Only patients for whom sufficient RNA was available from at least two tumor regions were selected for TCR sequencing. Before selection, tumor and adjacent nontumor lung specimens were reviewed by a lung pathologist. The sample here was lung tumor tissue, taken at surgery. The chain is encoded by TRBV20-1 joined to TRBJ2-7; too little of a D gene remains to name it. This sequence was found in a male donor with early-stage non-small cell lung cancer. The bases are TGCAGTGCTAGAGAAGGCTTCGAGCAGTACTTC. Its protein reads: CSAREGFEQYF.